This TCR beta chain was sequenced during a study of regulatory T cells in long-lasting Graves disease. Building the TCR beta libraries relied on iRepertoire HTBI primers, and CDR3 regions underwent Arm-PCR. TCRdb recomputed calls from the multiplex PCR reads with MiXCR, one row per CDR3 protein. The sample contains under 450,000 distinct CDR3 sequences, 15% to 20% of which appear only once. V was shortened by 3 bases and J by 1 base, with 13 bases between the two germline ends. CDR3 length: 15 residues. Germline CDR1 reads SGHRS; CDR2 reads YFSETQ. In its sample, this clonotype was seen many times. The time point: newly diagnosed GD, antithyroid drugs for less than 3 months. PBMCs provided the RNA from which the TCR library was made. Patients with Graves' disease were diagnosed by American Thyroid Association guidelines. As a group, patients came from one endocrinology department in Xi'an, China. Another study also made use of these data, one on T cells in Graves' hyperthyroidism and ophthalmopathy. From that study: Using the HTBI primer set, a first-round RT-PCR was run on the TCR CDR3.

The chain is built from TRBV5-1 and TRBJ1-1; tentative D call: TRBD1 (5 bases). Source: peripheral blood mononuclear cells (PBMCs), taken at new diagnosis, from a patient treated with antithyroid drugs. The sequence derives from a woman aged 18-30 years with Graves disease. The CDR3 sequence is CASSSHLQGNTEAFF. The CDR3 coding sequence is TGCGCCAGCAGCTCGCATCTTCAGGGGAACACTGAAGCTTTCTTT.